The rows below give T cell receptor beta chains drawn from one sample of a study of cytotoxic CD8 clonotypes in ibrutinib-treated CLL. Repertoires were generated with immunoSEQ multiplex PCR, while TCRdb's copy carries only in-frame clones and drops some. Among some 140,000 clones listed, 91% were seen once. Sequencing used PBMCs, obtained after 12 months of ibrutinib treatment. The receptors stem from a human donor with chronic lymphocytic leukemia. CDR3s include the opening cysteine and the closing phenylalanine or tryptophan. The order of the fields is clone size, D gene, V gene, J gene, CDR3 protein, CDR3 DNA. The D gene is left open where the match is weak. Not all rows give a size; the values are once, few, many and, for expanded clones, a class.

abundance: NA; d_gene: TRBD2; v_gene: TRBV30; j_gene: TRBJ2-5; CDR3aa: CAWSTGLAGSQETQYF; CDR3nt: TGTGCCTGGAGCACGGGACTAGCGGGGAGCCAAGAGACCCAGTACTTC
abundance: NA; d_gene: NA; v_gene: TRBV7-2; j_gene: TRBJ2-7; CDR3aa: CASSLGGSIPSYEQYF; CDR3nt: TGTGCCAGCAGCTTAGGGGGCTCCATACCCTCCTACGAGCAGTACTTC
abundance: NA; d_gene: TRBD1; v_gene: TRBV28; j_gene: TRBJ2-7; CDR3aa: CASRTTGQGREQYF; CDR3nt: TGTGCCAGCCGAACCACGGGACAGGGTCGCGAGCAGTACTTC
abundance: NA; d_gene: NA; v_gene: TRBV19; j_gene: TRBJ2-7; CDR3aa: CASSTGSSYEQYF; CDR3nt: TGTGCCAGTAGTACAGGGTCTTCCTACGAGCAGTACTTC
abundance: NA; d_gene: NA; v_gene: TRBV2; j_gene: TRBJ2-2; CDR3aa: CASSPLRGGELFF; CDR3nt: TGTGCCAGCAGTCCCCTGAGGGGCGGGGAGCTGTTTTTT
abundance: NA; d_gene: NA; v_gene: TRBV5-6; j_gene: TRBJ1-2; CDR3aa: CASSFGWTAYGYTF; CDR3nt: TGTGCCAGCAGTTTTGGATGGACAGCTTATGGCTACACCTTC
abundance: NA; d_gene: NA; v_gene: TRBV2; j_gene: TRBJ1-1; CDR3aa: CASSEDQGNTEAFF; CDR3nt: TGTGCCAGCAGTGAAGATCAGGGTAACACTGAAGCTTTCTTT
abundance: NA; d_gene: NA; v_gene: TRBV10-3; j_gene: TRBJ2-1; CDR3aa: CAISAPASGSNEQFF; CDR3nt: TGTGCCATCAGTGCCCCTGCTTCAGGGTCCAATGAGCAGTTCTTC
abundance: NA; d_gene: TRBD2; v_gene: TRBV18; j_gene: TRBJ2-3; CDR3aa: CASSPGGGSTDTQYF; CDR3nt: TGTGCCAGCTCACCGGGCGGGGGAAGCACAGATACGCAGTATTTT
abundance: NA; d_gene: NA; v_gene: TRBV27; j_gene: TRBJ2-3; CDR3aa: CASSTVRTGGTDTQYF; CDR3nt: TGTGCCAGCAGTACGGTCCGGACTGGGGGCACAGATACGCAGTATTTT
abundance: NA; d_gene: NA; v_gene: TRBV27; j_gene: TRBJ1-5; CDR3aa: CASSLYRVGQPQHF; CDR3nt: TGTGCCAGCAGTCTTTACAGGGTGGGTCAGCCCCAGCATTTT
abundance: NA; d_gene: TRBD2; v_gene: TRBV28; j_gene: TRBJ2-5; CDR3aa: CASSLFTSGETQYF; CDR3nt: TGTGCCAGCAGTTTATTCACTAGCGGAGAGACCCAGTACTTC
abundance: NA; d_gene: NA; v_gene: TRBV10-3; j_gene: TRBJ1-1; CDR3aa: CAISESLETFF; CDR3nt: TGTGCCATCAGTGAGTCCTTGGAAACTTTCTTT
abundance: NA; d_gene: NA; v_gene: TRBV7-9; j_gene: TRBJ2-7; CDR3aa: CASSLGGNTYEQYF; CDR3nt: TGTGCCAGCAGCTTAGGCGGGAACACCTACGAGCAGTACTTC
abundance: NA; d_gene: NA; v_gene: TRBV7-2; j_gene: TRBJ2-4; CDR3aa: CASSLALAKNIQYF; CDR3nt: TGTGCCAGCAGCCTCGCTCTCGCCAAAAACATTCAGTACTTC
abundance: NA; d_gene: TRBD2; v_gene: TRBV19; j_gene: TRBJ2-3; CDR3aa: CASRLAGTDTQYF; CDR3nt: TGTGCCAGTCGACTAGCGGGGACAGATACGCAGTATTTT
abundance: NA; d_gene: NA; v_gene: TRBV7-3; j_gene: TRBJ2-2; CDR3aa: CASRGRAGELFF; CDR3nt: TGTGCCAGCAGAGGTAGAGCTGGGGAGCTGTTTTTT
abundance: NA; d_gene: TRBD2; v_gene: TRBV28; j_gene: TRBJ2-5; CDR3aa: CASKGSGRAGTQYF; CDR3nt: TGTGCCAGCAAGGGGAGCGGGAGGGCCGGGACCCAGTACTTC
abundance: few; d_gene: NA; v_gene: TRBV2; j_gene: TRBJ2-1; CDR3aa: CASRRNRAEEQFF; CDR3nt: TGTGCCAGCAGGAGGAACAGGGCGGAGGAGCAGTTCTTC
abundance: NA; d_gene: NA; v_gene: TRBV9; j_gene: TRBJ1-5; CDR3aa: CASSGDSRNQPQHF; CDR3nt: TGTGCCAGCAGCGGGGACTCCCGCAATCAGCCCCAGCATTTT
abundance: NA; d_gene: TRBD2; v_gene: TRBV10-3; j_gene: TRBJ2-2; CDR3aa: CAIKSGLAVTGELFF; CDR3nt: TGTGCCATCAAGTCCGGACTAGCGGTTACCGGGGAGCTGTTTTTT
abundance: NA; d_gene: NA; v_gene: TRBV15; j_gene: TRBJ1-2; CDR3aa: CATRDDGDKSYYGYTF; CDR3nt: TGTGCCACCAGGGACGACGGGGACAAAAGTTACTATGGCTACACCTTC
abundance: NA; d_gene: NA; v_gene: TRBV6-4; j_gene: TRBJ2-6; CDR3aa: CASSDHAGANVLTF; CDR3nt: TGTGCCAGCAGTGATCACGCTGGGGCCAACGTCCTGACTTTC
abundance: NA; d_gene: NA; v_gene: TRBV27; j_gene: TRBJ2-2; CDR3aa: CARGGLQTNTGELFF; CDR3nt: TGTGCCAGAGGGGGATTACAGACGAACACCGGGGAGCTGTTTTTT
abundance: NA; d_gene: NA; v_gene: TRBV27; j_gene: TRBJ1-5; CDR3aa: CASSLKGLYSNQPQHF; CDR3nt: TGTGCCAGCAGTTTGAAGGGGTTATATAGCAATCAGCCCCAGCATTTT
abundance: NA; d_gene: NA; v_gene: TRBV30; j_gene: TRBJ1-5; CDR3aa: CAWGPSFHSNQPQHF; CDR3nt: TGTGCCTGGGGTCCCTCATTTCATAGCAATCAGCCCCAGCATTTT
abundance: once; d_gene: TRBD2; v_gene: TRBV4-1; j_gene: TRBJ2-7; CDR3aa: CASSHVLAGSSYEQYF; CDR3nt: TGCGCCAGCAGCCACGTCCTAGCGGGGTCCTCCTACGAGCAGTACTTC
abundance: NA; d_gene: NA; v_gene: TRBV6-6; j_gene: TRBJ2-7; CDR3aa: CASTQPGTSYEQYF; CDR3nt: TGTGCCAGCACCCAACCCGGGACCTCCTACGAGCAGTACTTC
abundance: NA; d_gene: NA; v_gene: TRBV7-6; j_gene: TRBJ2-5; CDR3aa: CASSLTQGAREQYF; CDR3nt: TGTGCCAGCAGCTTAACCCAGGGCGCTCGGGAGCAGTACTTC
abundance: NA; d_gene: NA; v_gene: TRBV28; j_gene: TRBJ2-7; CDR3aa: CASSFDYEQYF; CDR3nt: TGTGCCAGCAGTTTTGACTACGAGCAGTACTTC
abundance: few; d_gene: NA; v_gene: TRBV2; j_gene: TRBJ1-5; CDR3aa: CASSYRTDPNQPQHF; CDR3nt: TGTGCCAGCAGCTACCGGACAGACCCCAATCAGCCCCAGCATTTT
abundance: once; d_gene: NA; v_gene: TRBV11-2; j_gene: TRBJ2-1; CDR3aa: CASNQAQKWNEQFF; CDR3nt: TGTGCCAGCAACCAAGCGCAAAAGTGGAATGAGCAGTTCTTC
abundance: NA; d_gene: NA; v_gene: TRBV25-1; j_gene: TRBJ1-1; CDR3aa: CASSVGQGNTEAFF; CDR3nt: TGTGCCAGCAGTGTAGGCCAGGGGAACACTGAAGCTTTCTTT
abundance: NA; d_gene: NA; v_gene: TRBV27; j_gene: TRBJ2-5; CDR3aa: CASSPKGRTGETQYF; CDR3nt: TGTGCCAGCAGTCCGAAAGGACGTACGGGGGAGACCCAGTACTTC
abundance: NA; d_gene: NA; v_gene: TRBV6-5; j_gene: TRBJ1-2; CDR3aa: CASRPRSYGYTF; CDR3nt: TGTGCCAGCAGACCAAGGAGTTATGGCTACACCTTC
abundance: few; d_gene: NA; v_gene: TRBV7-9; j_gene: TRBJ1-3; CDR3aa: CASSSRRQLPGNTIYF; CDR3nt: TGTGCCAGCAGCTCCCGGAGACAGCTCCCTGGAAACACCATATATTTT
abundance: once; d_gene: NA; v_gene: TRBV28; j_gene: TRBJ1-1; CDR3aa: CASSLSIATLAAFF; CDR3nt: TGTGCCAGCAGTTTATCAATTGCGACCTTGGCTGCTTTCTTT
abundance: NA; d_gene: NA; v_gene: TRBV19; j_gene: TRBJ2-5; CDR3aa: CASSIDTETQYF; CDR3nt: TGTGCCAGTAGTATAGATACGGAGACCCAGTACTTC
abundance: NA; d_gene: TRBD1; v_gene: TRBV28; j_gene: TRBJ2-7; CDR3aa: CASSLELGQGSYEQYF; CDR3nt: TGTGCCAGCAGTTTAGAGCTAGGACAGGGGTCCTACGAGCAGTACTTC
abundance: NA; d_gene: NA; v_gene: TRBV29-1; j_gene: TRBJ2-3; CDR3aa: CSVEGDDQPYTQYF; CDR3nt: TGCAGCGTTGAAGGTGACGATCAGCCATATACGCAGTATTTT
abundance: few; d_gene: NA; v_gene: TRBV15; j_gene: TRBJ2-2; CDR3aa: CATSRDRGRSNTGELFF; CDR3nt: TGTGCCACCAGCAGAGATCGGGGCAGATCGAACACCGGGGAGCTGTTTTTT
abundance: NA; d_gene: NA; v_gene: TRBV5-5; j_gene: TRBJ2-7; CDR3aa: CASSFWGYEQYF; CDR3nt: TGTGCCAGCAGCTTTTGGGGCTACGAGCAGTACTTC
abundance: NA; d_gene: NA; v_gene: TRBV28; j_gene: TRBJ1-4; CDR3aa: CASRMGGGYGSEKLFF; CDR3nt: TGTGCCAGCAGAATGGGAGGAGGGTACGGATCCGAAAAACTGTTTTTT
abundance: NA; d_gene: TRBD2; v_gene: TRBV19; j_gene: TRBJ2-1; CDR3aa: CASSVSSGKEQFF; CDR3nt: TGTGCCAGTAGTGTCAGTAGCGGGAAGGAGCAGTTCTTC
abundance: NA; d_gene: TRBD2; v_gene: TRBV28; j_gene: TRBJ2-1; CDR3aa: CASSSGGGGHNEQFF; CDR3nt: TGTGCCAGCAGTTCCGGCGGGGGGGGACACAATGAGCAGTTCTTC
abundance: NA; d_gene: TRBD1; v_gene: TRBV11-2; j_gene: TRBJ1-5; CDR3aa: CASSQGQLGNQPQHF; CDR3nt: TGTGCCAGCAGCCAGGGACAGCTGGGCAATCAGCCCCAGCATTTT
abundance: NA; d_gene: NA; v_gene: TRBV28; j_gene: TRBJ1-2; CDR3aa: CASSATANYGYTF; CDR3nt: TGTGCCAGCAGTGCGACAGCTAACTATGGCTACACCTTC
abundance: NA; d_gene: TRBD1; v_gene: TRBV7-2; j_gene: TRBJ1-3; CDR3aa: CASSFDRGAGNTIYF; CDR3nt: TGTGCCAGCAGCTTCGACAGGGGCGCCGGAAACACCATATATTTT
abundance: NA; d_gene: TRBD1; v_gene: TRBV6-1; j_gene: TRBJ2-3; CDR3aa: CASSEKGAYPDTQYF; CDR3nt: TGTGCCAGCAGTGAAAAGGGGGCATACCCAGATACGCAGTATTTT